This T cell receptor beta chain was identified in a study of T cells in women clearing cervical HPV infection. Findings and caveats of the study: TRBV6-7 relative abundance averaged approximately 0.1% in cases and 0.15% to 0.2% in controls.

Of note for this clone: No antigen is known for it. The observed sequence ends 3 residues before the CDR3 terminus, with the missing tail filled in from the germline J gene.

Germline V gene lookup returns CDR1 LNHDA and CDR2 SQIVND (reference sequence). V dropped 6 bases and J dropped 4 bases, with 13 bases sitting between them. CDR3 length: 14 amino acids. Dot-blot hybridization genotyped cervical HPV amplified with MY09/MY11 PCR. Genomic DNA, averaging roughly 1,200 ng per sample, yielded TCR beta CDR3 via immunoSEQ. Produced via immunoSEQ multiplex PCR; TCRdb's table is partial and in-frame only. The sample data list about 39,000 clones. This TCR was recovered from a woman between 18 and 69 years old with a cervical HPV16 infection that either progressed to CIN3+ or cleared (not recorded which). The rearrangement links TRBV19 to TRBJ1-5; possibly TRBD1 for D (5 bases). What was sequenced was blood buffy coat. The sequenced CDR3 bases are TGTGCCAGTAGCACGGGACTAGTAAATCAGCCC. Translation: CASSTGLVNQP. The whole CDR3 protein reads CASSTGLVNQPQHF.